This entry lists 5 T cell receptor beta chains sequenced from one sample in a study of post-analysis software for immune sequencing data. Findings and limits, study-wide: About five TRBV segments appeared more often in patients than in controls, and TRBV5-6, TRBV5-1 and TRBV20-1 were among these.

These TCRs' antigens remain unknown. Sequencing libraries made from TCR beta cDNA carried unique molecular identifiers. From the PCR reads, TCRdb called clonotypes with MiXCR, one entry per CDR3 protein. The repertoire holds 820,000 or so distinct CDR3 sequences, with about 53% as singletons. The material sequenced was blood. The receptor source for this set is a girl between 5 and 17 years old with multiple sclerosis.

This clonotype came up a few times. This chain links TRBV18 with TRBJ1-5; D might be TRBD1 (6 bases). Germline V gene data show CDR1 as KGHSH and CDR2 as LQKENI. V was shortened by 3 bases and J by 1 base, with 10 bases between the two germline ends. The CDR3 extends over 15 amino acids. The DNA of the CDR3 is TGTGCCAGCTCACCCGTGAGGGGGAGCAATCAGCCCCAGCATTTT. Its protein is CASSPVRGSNQPQHF.

The chain carries TRBV4-1 and TRBJ2-3; 9 bases are a match to TRBD1. This CDR3 spans 16 amino acids. The J segment lost 2 bases and the V segment lost 4 bases, leaving 7 bases of the junction unmatched. The V gene's germline CDR1 is MGHRA and CDR2 YSYEKL. This CDR3 is CASSLHRGPPTDTQYF. CDR3 DNA sequence: TGCGCCAGCAGCCTGCACAGGGGGCCCCCCACAGATACGCAGTATTTT.

The chain has TRBV3-1 and TRBJ2-4, with a possible D match to TRBD1 (6 bases). The DNA matches TRBJ2-7 better at its end, which makes the J call doubtful. The CDR3 totals 15 residues. Germline V gene data show CDR1 as LGHDT and CDR2 as YNNKEL (reference sequence). The CDR3 bases are TGTGCCAGCAGCCAAGACCAGGGGTCACCCTACGAGCAGTACTTC. Its translation: CASSQDQGSPYEQYF.

This clonotype came up a few times. This sequence joins TRBV5-1 and TRBJ2-1, with 7 positions matching TRBD1. Trimming removed 0 bases from V and 5 bases from J; junction bases left unmatched: 2. The CDR3 spans 14 residues. Germline V CDR1 and CDR2: SGHRS, YFSETQ. Here the CDR3 reads CASSLEGQNNEQFF. The CDR3 DNA sequence: TGCGCCAGCAGCTTGGAGGGACAGAACAATGAGCAGTTCTTC. The entire variable domain, with the rest obtained from reference TRBV5-1 and TRBJ2-1, is as follows: KAGVTQTPRYLIKTRGQQVTLSCSPISGHRSVSWYQQTPGQGLQFLFEYFSETQRNKGNFPGRFSGRQFSNSRSEMNVSTLELGDSALYLCASSLEGQNNEQFFGPGTRLTVL.

This clonotype was counted a few times. This chain links TRBV7-9 with TRBJ2-7; D gene unclear. The CDR3 runs 16 residues. CDR1 and CDR2 (germline): SEHNR, FQNEAQ (reference sequence). Trimming left V 4 bases short and J 3 bases short, with 19 bases between. The CDR3 nucleotides are TGTGCCAGCAGCTCAGATGGGTCGCCCAGCCTCTACGAGCAGTACTTC. It encodes CASSSDGSPSLYEQYF.